This TCR beta chain was retrieved from a study of shared T cell receptors in the human thymus. Sequencing was performed with immunoSEQ multiplex PCR; in TCRdb, only in-frame clones are kept and a portion is missing. The repertoire holds more than 300,000 clones, with 95% as singletons. Trimming took 1 base from V and 1 from J, leaving 16 bases between them. CDR3 length: 17 residues. CDR1 SGHTA and CDR2 FQGNSA come from the germline V gene. This receptor was taken from a human donor. The chain employs TRBV7-2 and TRBJ2-5, with a possible D match to TRBD2 (5 bases). Sequenced sample: thymocytes. The CDR3 spells CASSLDDLGLAQETQYF. CDR3 coding DNA: TGTGCCAGCAGCTTAGACGACCTAGGGCTAGCCCAAGAGACCCAGTACTTC.